This T cell receptor (beta chain) was found in a study of blood T cell repertoires in COVID-19. Clones were read by immunoSEQ multiplex PCR, and TCRdb kept only the in-frame ones, dropping some. The data hold hundreds of thousands of clones, with 87% observed a single time. In its sample, this clone was seen once. CDR1 is SEHNR, CDR2 FQNEAQ, per germline (reference sequence). The CDR3 length is 18 residues. The V and J ends lost 5 bases and 2 bases respectively, with 24 bases between them. V and J are TRBV7-9 and TRBJ1-1; a weak D match, TRBD1 (6 bases). This TCR came from a woman between 18 and 29 years old who had recovered from COVID-19. Sequenced sample: PBMCs or T cells enriched from blood (not recorded which). CDR3 loop: CASSPDRQSLHLNTEAFF. The CDR3 DNA reads TGTGCCAGCAGCCCGGACAGACAAAGCCTCCATCTAAACACTGAAGCTTTCTTT. Using reference TRBV7-9 and TRBJ1-1 for the parts outside the CDR3, the full variable domain is DTGVSQNPRHKITKRGQNVTFRCDPISEHNRLYWYRQTLGQGPEFLTYFQNEAQLEKSRLLSDRFSAERPKGSFSTLEIQRTEQGDSAMYLCASSPDRQSLHLNTEAFFGQGTRLTVV.